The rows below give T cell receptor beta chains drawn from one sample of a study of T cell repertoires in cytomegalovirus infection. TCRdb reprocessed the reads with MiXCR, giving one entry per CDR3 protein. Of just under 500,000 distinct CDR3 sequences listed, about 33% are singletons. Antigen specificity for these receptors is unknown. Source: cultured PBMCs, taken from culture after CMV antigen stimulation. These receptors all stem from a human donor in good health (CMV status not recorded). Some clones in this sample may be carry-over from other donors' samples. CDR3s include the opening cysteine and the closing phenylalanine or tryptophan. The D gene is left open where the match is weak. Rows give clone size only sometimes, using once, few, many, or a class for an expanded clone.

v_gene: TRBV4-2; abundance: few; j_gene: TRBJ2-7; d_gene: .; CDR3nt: TGTGCCAGCAGCCAACCAAGACGCTCCTACGAGCAGTACTTC; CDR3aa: CASSQPRRSYEQYF
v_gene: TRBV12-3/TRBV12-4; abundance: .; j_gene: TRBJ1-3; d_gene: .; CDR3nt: TGTGCCAGCAGTCCGAGAAACACCATATATTTT; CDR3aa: CASSPRNTIYF
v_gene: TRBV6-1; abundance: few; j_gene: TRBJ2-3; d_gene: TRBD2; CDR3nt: TGTGCCAGCACAGCATCCGGGAGGGCCCCCGGGGATACGCAGTATTTT; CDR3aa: CASTASGRAPGDTQYF
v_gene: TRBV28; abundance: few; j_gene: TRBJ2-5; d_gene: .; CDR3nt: TGTGCCAGCAGAACGACAGACTCCCCCCAGACCCAGTACTTC; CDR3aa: CASRTTDSPQTQYF
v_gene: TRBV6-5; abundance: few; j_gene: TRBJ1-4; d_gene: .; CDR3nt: TGTGCCAGCAGTACCCTAACCGGGACATCTAATGAAAAACTGTTTTTT; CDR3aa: CASSTLTGTSNEKLFF
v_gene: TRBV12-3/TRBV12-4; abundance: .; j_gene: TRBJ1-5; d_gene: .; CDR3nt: TGTGCCAGCAGCGACAACGACGCCCTGGGCAATCAGCCCCAGCATTTT; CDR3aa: CASSDNDALGNQPQHF
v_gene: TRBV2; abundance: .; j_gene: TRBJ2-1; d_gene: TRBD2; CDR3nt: TGTGCCAGCAGCCGACGAAACCCTAGCGGGAGGGCCAGAAATGAGCAGTTCTTC; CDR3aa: CASSRRNPSGRARNEQFF
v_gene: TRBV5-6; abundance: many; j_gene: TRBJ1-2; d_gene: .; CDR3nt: TGTGCCAGCAGCTTGGTATCGGGGCACGGCTACACCTTC; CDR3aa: CASSLVSGHGYTF
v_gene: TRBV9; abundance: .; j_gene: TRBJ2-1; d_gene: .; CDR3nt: TGTGCCAGCAGCGCGGGTCTGGAGCAGTTCTTC; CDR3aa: CASSAGLEQFF
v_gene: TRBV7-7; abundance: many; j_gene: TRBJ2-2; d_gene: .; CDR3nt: TGTGCTAGCAGCTTAGCAACCCTATCCCAGAAAACCGGGGAGCTGTTTTTT; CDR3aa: CASSLATLSQKTGELFF
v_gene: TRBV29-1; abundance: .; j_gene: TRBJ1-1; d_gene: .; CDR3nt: TGCAGCGTTGGGGGGGCGGCTGAAGCTTTCTTT; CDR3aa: CSVGGAAEAFF
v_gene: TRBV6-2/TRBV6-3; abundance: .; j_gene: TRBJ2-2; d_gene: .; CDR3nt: TGTGCCAGCAGCCCCACCTTCATCACCGGGGAGCTGTTTTTT; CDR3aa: CASSPTFITGELFF
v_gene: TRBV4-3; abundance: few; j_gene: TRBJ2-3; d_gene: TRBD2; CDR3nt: TGCGCCAGCAGCCAAGCCCTAGCGGACTACCCCACAGATACGCAGTATTTT; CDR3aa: CASSQALADYPTDTQYF
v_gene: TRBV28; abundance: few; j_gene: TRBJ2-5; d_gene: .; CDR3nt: TGTGCCAGCCATCGAGGGGAGGCAGAGACCCAGTACTTC; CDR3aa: CASHRGEAETQYF
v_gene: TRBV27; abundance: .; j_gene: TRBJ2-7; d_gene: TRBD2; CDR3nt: TGTGCCAGCAGTTTGAGGGAGGGATACGAGCAGTACTTC; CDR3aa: CASSLREGYEQYF
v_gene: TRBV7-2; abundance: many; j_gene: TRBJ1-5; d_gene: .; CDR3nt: TGTGCCAGCAGCCGAGGAACGGGGGCGTCTTCCAATCAGCCCCAGCATTTT; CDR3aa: CASSRGTGASSNQPQHF
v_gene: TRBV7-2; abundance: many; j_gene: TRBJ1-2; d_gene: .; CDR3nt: TGTGCCAGCAGCTTCCGGGCTAACTATGGCTACACCTTC; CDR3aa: CASSFRANYGYTF
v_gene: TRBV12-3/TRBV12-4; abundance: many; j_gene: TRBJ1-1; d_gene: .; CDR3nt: TGTGCCAGCAGTTTCCTAGGGGGGAACCTGAACACTGAAGCTTTCTTT; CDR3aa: CASSFLGGNLNTEAFF
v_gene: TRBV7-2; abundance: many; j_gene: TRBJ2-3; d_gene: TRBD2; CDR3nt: TGTGCCAGCAGCTGGACTAGCCTTAGCACAGATACGCAGTATTTT; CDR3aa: CASSWTSLSTDTQYF
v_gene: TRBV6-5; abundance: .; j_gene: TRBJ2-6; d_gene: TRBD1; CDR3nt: TGTGCCAGCAGAACAGGGGCTGGGGCCAACGTCCTGACTTTC; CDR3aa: CASRTGAGANVLTF
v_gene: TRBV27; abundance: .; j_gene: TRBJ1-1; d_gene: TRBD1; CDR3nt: TGTGCCAGTGGACAGGGGAACACTGAAGCTTTCTTT; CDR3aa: CASGQGNTEAFF
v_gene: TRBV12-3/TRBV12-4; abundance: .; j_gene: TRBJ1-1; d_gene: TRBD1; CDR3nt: TGTGCCAGCAGTACCCTTACAGGGGAAACTGAAGCTTTCTTT; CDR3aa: CASSTLTGETEAFF
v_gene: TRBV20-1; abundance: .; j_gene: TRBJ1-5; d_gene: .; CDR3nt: TGCAGTGCTAGAGATAGGGATAATCCTCAGCCCCAGCATTTT; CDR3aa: CSARDRDNPQPQHF